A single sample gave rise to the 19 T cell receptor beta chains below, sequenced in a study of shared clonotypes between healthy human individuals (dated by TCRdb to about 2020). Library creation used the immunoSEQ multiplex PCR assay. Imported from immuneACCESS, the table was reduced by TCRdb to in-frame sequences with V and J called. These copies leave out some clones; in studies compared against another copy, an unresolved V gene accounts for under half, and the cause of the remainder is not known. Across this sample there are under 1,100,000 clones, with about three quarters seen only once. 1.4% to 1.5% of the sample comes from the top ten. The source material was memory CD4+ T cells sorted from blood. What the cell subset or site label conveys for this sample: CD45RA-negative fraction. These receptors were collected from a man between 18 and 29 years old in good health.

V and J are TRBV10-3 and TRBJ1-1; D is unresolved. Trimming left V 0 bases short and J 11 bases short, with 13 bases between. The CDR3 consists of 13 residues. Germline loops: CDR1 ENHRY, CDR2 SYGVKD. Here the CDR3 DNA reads TGTGCCATCAGTGAGTCGAACACCCGCGGGGCTTTCTTT. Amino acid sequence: CAISESNTRGAFF.

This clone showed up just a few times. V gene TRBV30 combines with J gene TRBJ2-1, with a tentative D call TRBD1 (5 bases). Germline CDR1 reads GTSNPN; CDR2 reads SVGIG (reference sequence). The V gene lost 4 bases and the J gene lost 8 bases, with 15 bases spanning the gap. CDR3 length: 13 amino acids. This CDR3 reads CAWNWQVGDEQFF. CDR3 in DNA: TGTGCCTGGAATTGGCAGGTAGGGGATGAGCAGTTCTTC.

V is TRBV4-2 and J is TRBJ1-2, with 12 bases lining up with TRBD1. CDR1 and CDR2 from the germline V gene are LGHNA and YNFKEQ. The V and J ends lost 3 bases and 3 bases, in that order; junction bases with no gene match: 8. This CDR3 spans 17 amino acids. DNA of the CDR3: TGTGCCAGCAGCCATCCCGGGACAGGGGGCTTGGACTATGGCTACACCTTC. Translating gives CASSHPGTGGLDYGYTF.

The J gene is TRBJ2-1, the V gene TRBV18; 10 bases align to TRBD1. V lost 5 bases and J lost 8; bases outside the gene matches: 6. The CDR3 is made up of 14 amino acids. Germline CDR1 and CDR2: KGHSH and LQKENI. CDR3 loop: CASSIGTGADEQFF. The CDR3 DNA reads TGTGCCAGCTCAATTGGGACAGGGGCCGATGAGCAGTTCTTC. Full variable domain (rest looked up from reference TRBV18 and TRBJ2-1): NAGVMQNPRHLVRRRGQEARLRCSPMKGHSHVYWYRQLPEEGLKFMVYLQKENIIDESGMPKERFSAEFPKEGPSILRIQQVVRGDSAAYFCASSIGTGADEQFFGPGTRLTVL.

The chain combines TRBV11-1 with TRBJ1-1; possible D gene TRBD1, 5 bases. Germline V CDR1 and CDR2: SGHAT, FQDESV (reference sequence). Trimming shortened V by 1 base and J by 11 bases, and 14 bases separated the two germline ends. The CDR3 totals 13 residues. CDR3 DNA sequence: TGTGCCAGCAGCTTAGACGGGGCCTCCGTCGCTTTCTTT. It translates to CASSLDGASVAFF. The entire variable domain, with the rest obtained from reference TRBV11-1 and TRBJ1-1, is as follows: EAEVAQSPRYKITEKSQAVAFWCDPISGHATLYWYRQILGQGPELLVQFQDESVVDDSQLPKDRFSAERLKGVDSTLKIQPAELGDSAMYLCASSLDGASVAFFGQGTRLTVV.

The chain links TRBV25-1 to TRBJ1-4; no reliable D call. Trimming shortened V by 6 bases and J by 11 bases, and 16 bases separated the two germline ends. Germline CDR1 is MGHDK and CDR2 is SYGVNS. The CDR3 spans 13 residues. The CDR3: CASSLKESGKLFF. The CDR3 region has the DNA TGTGCCAGCAGCCTTAAAGAATCCGGGAAACTGTTTTTT.

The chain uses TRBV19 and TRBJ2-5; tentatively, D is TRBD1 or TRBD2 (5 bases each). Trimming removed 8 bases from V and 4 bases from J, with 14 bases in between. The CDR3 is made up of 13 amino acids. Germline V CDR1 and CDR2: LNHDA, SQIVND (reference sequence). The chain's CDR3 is CASARVGGETQYF. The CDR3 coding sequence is TGTGCCAGTGCCAGGGTAGGAGGAGAGACCCAGTACTTC.

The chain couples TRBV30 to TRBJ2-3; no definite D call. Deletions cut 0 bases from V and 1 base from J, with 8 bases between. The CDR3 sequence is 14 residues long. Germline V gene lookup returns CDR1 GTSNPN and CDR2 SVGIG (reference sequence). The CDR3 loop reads CAWSVLGGTDTQYF. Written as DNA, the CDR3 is TGTGCCTGGAGTGTCCTCGGAGGCACAGATACGCAGTATTTT.

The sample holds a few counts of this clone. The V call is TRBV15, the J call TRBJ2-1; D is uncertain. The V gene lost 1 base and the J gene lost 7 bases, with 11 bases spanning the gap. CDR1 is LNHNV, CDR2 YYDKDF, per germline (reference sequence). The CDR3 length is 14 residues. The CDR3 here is CATSRGVGINEQFF. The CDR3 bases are TGTGCCACCAGCAGAGGAGTAGGGATAAATGAGCAGTTCTTC.

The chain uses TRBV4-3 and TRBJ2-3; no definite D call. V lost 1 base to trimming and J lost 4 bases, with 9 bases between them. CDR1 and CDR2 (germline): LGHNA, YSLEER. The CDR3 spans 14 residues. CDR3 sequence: CASSQVTQADTQYF. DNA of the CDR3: TGCGCCAGCAGCCAAGTAACGCAGGCAGATACGCAGTATTTT.

The CDR3 nucleotides read TGTGCCAGCAGGCCAGATAACCCACTTGGCGGCTACACCTTC. It specifies CASRPDNPLGGYTF. The chain couples TRBV6-1 to TRBJ1-2; no clear D gene. CDR3 length: 14 amino acids. Germline V CDR1 and CDR2: MNHNS, SASEGT. V was clipped by 6 bases and J by 8 bases, with 19 bases between them.

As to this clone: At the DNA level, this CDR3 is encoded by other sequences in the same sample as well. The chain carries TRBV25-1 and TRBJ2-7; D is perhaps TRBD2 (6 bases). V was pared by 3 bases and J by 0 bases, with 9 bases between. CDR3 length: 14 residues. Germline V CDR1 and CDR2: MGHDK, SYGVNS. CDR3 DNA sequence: TGTGCCAGCAGTGAGAGCGGGCCCTCCTACGAGCAGTACTTC. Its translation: CASSESGPSYEQYF.

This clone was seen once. In DNA, the CDR3 is TGTGCCAGCAGCCCATATTACCGCCACGAGCAGTACTTC. This translates into CASSPYYRHEQYF. The rearrangement links TRBV7-2 to TRBJ2-7; the D is unclear. Trimming stripped 5 bases from V and 5 bases from J, with 13 bases between. Germline values: CDR1 SGHTA, CDR2 FQGNSA. This CDR3 has 13 amino acids.

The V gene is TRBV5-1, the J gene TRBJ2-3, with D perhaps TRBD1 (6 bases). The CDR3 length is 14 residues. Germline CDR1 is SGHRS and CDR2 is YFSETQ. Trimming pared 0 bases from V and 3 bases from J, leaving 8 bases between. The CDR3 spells CASSLEGTTDTQYF. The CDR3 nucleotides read TGCGCCAGCAGCTTGGAGGGGACAACAGATACGCAGTATTTT.

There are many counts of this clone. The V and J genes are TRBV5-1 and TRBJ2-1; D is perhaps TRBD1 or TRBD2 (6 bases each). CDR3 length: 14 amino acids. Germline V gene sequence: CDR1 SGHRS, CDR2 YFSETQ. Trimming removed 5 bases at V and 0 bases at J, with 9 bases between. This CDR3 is CASRGGSSYNEQFF. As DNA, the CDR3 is TGCGCCAGCAGAGGGGGGAGCTCCTACAATGAGCAGTTCTTC.

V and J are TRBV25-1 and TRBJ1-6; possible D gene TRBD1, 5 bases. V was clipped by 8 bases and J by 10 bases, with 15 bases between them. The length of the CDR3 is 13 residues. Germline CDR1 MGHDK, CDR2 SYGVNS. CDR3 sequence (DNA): TGTGCCAGCGGGGGACGAGAGGGCTCACCCCTCCACTTT. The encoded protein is CASGGREGSPLHF.

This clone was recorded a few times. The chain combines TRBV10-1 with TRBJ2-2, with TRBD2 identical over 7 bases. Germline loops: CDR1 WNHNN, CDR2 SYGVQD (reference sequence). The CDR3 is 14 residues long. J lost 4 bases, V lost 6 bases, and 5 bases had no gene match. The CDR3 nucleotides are TGCGCCAGCAGATCAGCGGGGCCCACCGGGGAGCTGTTTTTT. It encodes CASRSAGPTGELFF.

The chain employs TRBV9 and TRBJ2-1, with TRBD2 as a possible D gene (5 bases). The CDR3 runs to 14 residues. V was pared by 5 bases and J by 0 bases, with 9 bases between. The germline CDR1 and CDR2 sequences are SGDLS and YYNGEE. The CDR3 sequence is CASSPRGSYNEQFF. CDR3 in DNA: TGTGCCAGCAGTCCACGGGGCTCCTACAATGAGCAGTTCTTC.

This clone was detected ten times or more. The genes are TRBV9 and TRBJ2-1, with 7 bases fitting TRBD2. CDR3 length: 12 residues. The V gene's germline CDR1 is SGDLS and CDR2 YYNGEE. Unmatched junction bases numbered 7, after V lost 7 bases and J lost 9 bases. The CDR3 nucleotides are TGTGCCAGCTCTCGGGAGGCGGGTGAGCAGTTCTTC. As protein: CASSREAGEQFF.